These 12 T cell receptor beta chains were sequenced from one sample in a study of lymphopenia after photon versus proton radiotherapy. This table comes from immunoSEQ multiplex PCR, and its TCRdb copy is limited to in-frame clones, with some not included. The repertoire holds 55,000 to 70,000 clones, around 87% seen once, with 10% to 12% in the top ten. The specimen comprised peripheral blood, sampled from a patient treated with proton-based radiotherapy. These receptors originate from a man aged 80 or over with esophageal cancer.

This sequence joins TRBV11-2 and TRBJ2-2; D uncertain. Germline lookup yields CDR1 SGHAT and CDR2 FQNNGV. This CDR3 has 15 residues. Between the trimmed V and J ends, which lost 6 bases and 4 bases, there was a span of 15 bases. This CDR3 is CASRPQRLSTGELFF. CDR3 DNA sequence: TGTGCCAGCAGGCCTCAGCGCTTGAGCACCGGGGAGCTGTTTTTT.

DNA for the CDR3: TGTGCCAGCAGCCGCCCGGGATCCTGGGGCTACACCTTC. Amino acid sequence: CASSRPGSWGYTF. The chain uses TRBV7-9 and TRBJ1-2, with D unresolved. The CDR3 spans 13 residues. Germline CDR1 is SEHNR and CDR2 is FQNEAQ (reference sequence). The ends were cut back, 5 bases at V and 8 bases at J, with 15 bases in the middle.

Only one count was recorded for this clone. This chain uses TRBV10-2 with TRBJ2-1; D is unclear. The CDR3 consists of 12 residues. Germline V CDR1 and CDR2: WSHSY, SAAADI. V lost 0 bases and J lost 10, with 7 bases in between. The CDR3 bases are TGCGCCAGCAGTGAGTCGGGGTTCGAGCAGTTCTTC. This sequence encodes CASSESGFEQFF.

CDR3 in amino acids: CASLLGGSGNNEQFF. CDR3 bases: TGTGCCAGCCTGCTAGGGGGGTCAGGGAATAATGAGCAGTTCTTC. This chain links TRBV28 with TRBJ2-1; D may correspond to TRBD1 or TRBD2 (6 bases each). The CDR3 consists of 15 residues. CDR1 is MDHEN and CDR2 is SYDVKM in the germline V gene. V gave up 8 bases and J gave up 7 bases, with 21 bases separating them.

This clone was seen a few times. The gene calls are TRBV4-2 and TRBJ2-7; 7 nucleotides align to TRBD1. The junction had 11 bases not matched to a gene; V was cut back by 4 bases and J by 2 bases. CDR1 and CDR2 (germline): LGHNA, YNFKEQ. The CDR3 covers 16 residues. CDR3 residues: CASSRTSGQSPYEQYF. In nucleotides, the CDR3 is TGTGCCAGCAGCCGAACTTCGGGACAGAGCCCCTACGAGCAGTACTTC.

The chain recombines TRBV19 with TRBJ1-2; D possibly corresponds to TRBD1 (6 bases). The CDR3 sequence is 14 residues long. Trimming took 7 bases from V and 0 from J, leaving 12 bases between them. Germline CDR1 is LNHDA and CDR2 is SQIVND (reference sequence). CDR3 nucleotides: TGTGCCAGTACTCAGACAGGTGCTAACTATGGCTACACCTTC. This gives the protein CASTQTGANYGYTF.

This clone was observed a few times. V gene TRBV15 combines with J gene TRBJ2-5; 10 bases align to TRBD1. Unmatched junction bases numbered 8, after V lost 6 bases and J lost 4 bases. CDR3 length equals 15 residues. Germline values: CDR1 LNHNV, CDR2 YYDKDF (reference sequence). The CDR3 region is CATSTSGTGAETQYF. The CDR3 DNA follows: TGTGCCACCAGTACTTCCGGGACAGGGGCAGAGACCCAGTACTTC.

J is TRBJ2-1 and V is TRBV10-3, with D perhaps matching TRBD2 (6 bases). CDR1 and CDR2 from the germline V gene are ENHRY and SYGVKD. The CDR3 loop spans 17 amino acids. V lost 6 bases to trimming and J lost 6 bases, with 24 bases between them. This CDR3 is CAIRRASEGTTSNEQFF. The CDR3 nucleotides are TGTGCCATCAGACGCGCTAGCGAGGGAACGACAAGCAATGAGCAGTTCTTC.

This sequence joins TRBV11-2 and TRBJ2-5, with 9 bases identical to TRBD1. V lost 2 bases to trimming and J lost 3 bases; unmatched junction nucleotides: 7. Germline V gene data show CDR1 as SGHAT and CDR2 as FQNNGV. The CDR3 is 16 amino acids. CDR3 bases: TGTGCCAGCAGCTTAAGGGGACAGGGTTTCGAAGAGACCCAGTACTTC. It encodes CASSLRGQGFEETQYF.

This rearrangement joins TRBV9 to TRBJ2-5, with 8 bases identical to TRBD2. The CDR3 extends over 15 amino acids. The ends lost 4 bases at V and 3 bases at J; junction bases unmatched: 8. CDR1 and CDR2 (germline): SGDLS, YYNGEE. The DNA of the CDR3 is TGTGCCAGCAGCCTTACCGGGACTAGAGAAGAGACCCAGTACTTC. It translates to CASSLTGTREETQYF.

The chain couples TRBV5-1 to TRBJ2-6, with D perhaps TRBD1 (6 bases). The germline V gene has CDR1 SGHRS and CDR2 YFSETQ. The CDR3 runs to 16 residues. V was trimmed by 4 bases and J by 0 bases, leaving 11 bases between them. CDR3 residues: CASSKQGYSGANVLTF. In DNA form, the CDR3 reads TGCGCCAGCAGCAAACAGGGCTACTCTGGGGCCAACGTCCTGACTTTC.

The CDR3 loop is CASSVGIPDTQYF. DNA of the CDR3: TGTGCCAGCAGCGTAGGGATCCCAGATACGCAGTATTTT. The gene calls are TRBV9 and TRBJ2-3; no reliable D call. This CDR3 comprises 13 residues. Trimming shortened V by 0 bases and J by 4 bases, and 6 bases separated the two germline ends. Germline V CDR1 and CDR2: SGDLS, YYNGEE.